This T cell receptor beta chain is from a study of CD8 T cells in ankylosing spondylitis. Study-wide results and limits: For ankylosing spondylitis blood, a TCR beta motif of 7 or 8 highly homologous variants appeared characteristic. As reported, disease-linked clones showed significant enrichment in matched ankylosing spondylitis synovial fluid. In reactive arthritis synovial fluid and blood, some motif variants had been reported before.

The germline gives CDR1 SGHRS, CDR2 YFSETQ. The CDR3 contains 13 residues. V was clipped by 4 bases and J by 5 bases, with 13 bases between them. This clonotype has ten or more counts. Its antigen is undetermined. Scientists made TCR beta libraries using quantitative 5'-RACE with molecular barcodes. TCRdb processed the 5' RACE reads anew with MiXCR; each CDR3 protein has one entry. The sample has some 130,000 distinct CDR3 sequences, about 7% seen once. Sequenced material: blood, either unsorted or a sorted T cell fraction (not recorded which). The receptor was derived from a female donor with ankylosing spondylitis or in good health (not recorded which). The chain links TRBV5-1 to TRBJ2-7; D assignment may be TRBD1 or TRBD2 (6 bases each). CDR3 sequence reads: CASSTNRGHEQYF. The DNA of the CDR3 is TGCGCCAGCAGCACTAACCGGGGGCACGAGCAGTACTTC.